This T cell receptor (beta chain) was sequenced for a study of glioma-infiltrating T cells. With 6 bases removed from V and 1 base from J, the gap between germline ends came to 7 bases. The V gene's germline CDR1 is MNHNS and CDR2 SASEGT. The CDR3 totals 13 residues. By sample share, this clonotype is medium-sized. Amplification of TCR alpha and beta CDR3 regions from RNA used iRepertoire nested multiplex PCR. TCRdb used MiXCR to reprocess the multiplex PCR reads, holding one entry per CDR3 protein. The sample includes roughly 200,000 distinct CDR3 sequences, under 55% of them seen just once. The chain joins TRBV6-1 to TRBJ1-5; D is undetermined. The sequencing sample was made of glioma tissue, nonneoplastic brain tissue, or PBMCs (not recorded which). This sequence was found in a human donor with low-grade glioma or glioblastoma, undergoing nonglioma brain surgery, or in good health (not recorded which). The CDR3 sequence: CASRTESNQPQHF. CDR3 bases: TGTGCCAGCAGAACAGAAAGCAATCAGCCCCAGCATTTT.